These 26 T cell receptor beta chains were all obtained from the same sample, sequenced in a study of neoadjuvant anti-PD-1 for oral cavity cancer. This sample's time point: after neoadjuvant nivolumab, at surgical resection. Clones were sequenced by immunoSEQ multiplex PCR, and TCRdb holds only the in-frame ones, with some missing. Altogether about 32,000 clones are present, around four fifths being singletons, with the ten largest covering 3% to 4%. This material consisted of PBMCs, taken after nivolumab (anti-PD-1) treatment. The source of these receptors is a person aged 35-79 years with oral cavity squamous cell carcinoma.

V and J are TRBV28 and TRBJ1-5; the D is unclear. V was shortened by 4 bases and J by 11 bases, with 18 bases between the two germline ends. Germline CDR1 reads MDHEN; CDR2 reads SYDVKM. The length of the CDR3 is 14 residues. The CDR3, as DNA: TGTGCCAGCAGTTATACCCTGCGGCGGCAGGCCCAGCATTTT. Amino acids: CASSYTLRRQAQHF. Variable domain in full (rest from reference TRBV28 and TRBJ1-5): DVKVTQSSRYLVKRTGEKVFLECVQDMDHENMFWYRQDPGLGLRLIYFSYDVKMKEKGDIPEGYSVSREKKERFSLILESASTNQTSMYLCASSYTLRRQAQHFGDGTRLSIL.

The genes are TRBV9 and TRBJ2-7; 7 bases map to TRBD1. The CDR3 is 14 residues long. Trimming cost V 4 bases and J 2 bases; bases outside gene matches: 6. Germline CDR1 and CDR2: SGDLS and YYNGEE. DNA for the CDR3: TGTGCCAGCAGCATGACAGGGAGCACCTACGAGCAGTACTTC. Its protein is CASSMTGSTYEQYF. Looking up the rest from reference TRBV9 and TRBJ2-7 gives the full variable domain: DSGVTQTPKHLITATGQRVTLRCSPRSGDLSVYWYQQSLDQGLQFLIQYYNGEERAKGNILERFSAQQFPDLHSELNLSSLELGDSALYFCASSMTGSTYEQYFGPGTRLTVT.

The gene calls are TRBV5-1 and TRBJ2-2, with D possibly TRBD1 on 6 matching bases. The V end was cut by 4 bases, the J end by 8 bases, with 15 bases between. CDR3 size: 14 residues. The germline CDR1 and CDR2 sequences are SGHRS and YFSETQ. The CDR3 DNA sequence: TGCGCCAGCAGCCCGGGACACTATTATGGGGAGCTGTTTTTT. Translating it yields CASSPGHYYGELFF.

This clone was recorded only once. V and J are TRBV27 and TRBJ1-5; D gene ambiguous. This CDR3 contains 14 residues. Germline assignment: CDR1 MNHEY and CDR2 SMNVEV (reference sequence). V was pared by 1 base and J by 0 bases, with 4 bases between. The CDR3 protein is CASSLWGSNQPQHF. In DNA form, the CDR3 reads TGTGCCAGCAGTTTATGGGGTAGCAATCAGCCCCAGCATTTT.

On this clone: Other DNA sequences in the same sample also yield this CDR3. The J gene is TRBJ1-2, the V gene TRBV7-2; no reliable D call. The germline CDR1 and CDR2 sequences are SGHTA and FQGNSA. This CDR3 is 13 amino acids long. V lost 1 base and J 2 bases, leaving 5 bases between the germline ends. DNA of the CDR3: TGTGCCAGCAGCTTAGGGGCGAACTATGGCTACACCTTC. It is translated as CASSLGANYGYTF. The full variable domain, its missing parts supplied by reference TRBV7-2 and TRBJ1-2, is GAGVSQSPSNKVTEKGKDVELRCDPISGHTALYWYRQSLGQGLEFLIYFQGNSAPDKSGLPSDRFSAERTGGSVSTLTIQRTQQEDSAVYLCASSLGANYGYTFGSGTRLTVV.

The J gene is TRBJ2-6, the V gene TRBV5-1, with TRBD1 matching 8 bases. The CDR3 consists of 18 residues. The V gene's germline CDR1 is SGHRS and CDR2 YFSETQ. Unmatched junction bases numbered 6, after V lost 0 bases and J lost 1 base. Here the CDR3 reads CASSLEDRVESGANVLTF. The CDR3 coding sequence is TGCGCCAGCAGCTTGGAGGACAGGGTTGAATCTGGGGCCAACGTCCTGACTTTC.

The chain couples TRBV13 to TRBJ1-5; D uncertain. Trimming took 5 bases from V and 6 from J, leaving 8 bases between them. The CDR3 has 12 amino acids. CDR1 is PRHDT and CDR2 is FYEKMQ in the germline V gene (reference sequence). The DNA of the CDR3 is TGTGCCAGCAGCCCCTGGGGTCAGCCCCAGCATTTT. Its translation is CASSPWGQPQHF. Filled out from reference TRBV13 and TRBJ1-5, the complete variable domain reads AAGVIQSPRHLIKEKRETATLKCYPIPRHDTVYWYQQGPGQDPQFLISFYEKMQSDKGSIPDRFSAQQFSDYHSELNMSSLELGDSALYFCASSPWGQPQHFGDGTRLSIL.

The chain carries TRBV6-5 and TRBJ1-2, with TRBD1 identical over 7 bases. The V and J ends lost 2 bases and 6 bases, in that order; junction bases with no gene match: 3. Germline loops: CDR1 MNHEY, CDR2 SVGAGI. This CDR3 has 13 amino acids. CDR3 amino acids: CASSYPQGDGYTF. The CDR3 DNA sequence: TGTGCCAGCAGTTACCCGCAGGGGGATGGCTACACCTTC.

V gene TRBV27 combines with J gene TRBJ1-1; TRBD1 matches at 8 bases. Germline lookup yields CDR1 MNHEY and CDR2 SMNVEV (reference sequence). This CDR3 spans 14 amino acids. V dropped 3 bases and J dropped 5; count of bases not matched to a gene: 5. CDR3 region: CASSFRGRKTEAFF. CDR3 bases: TGTGCCAGCAGTTTCAGGGGGCGAAAGACTGAAGCTTTCTTT.

The CDR3: CASSIDSEVYEQYF. CDR3 DNA: TGTGCCAGTAGTATAGATTCAGAAGTCTACGAGCAGTACTTC. The V gene is TRBV19, the J gene TRBJ2-7; D not resolved. Per germline, CDR1 LNHDA and CDR2 SQIVND (reference sequence). Trimming left V 0 bases short and J 3 bases short, with 9 bases between. The CDR3 is made up of 14 amino acids.

This sequence joins TRBV18 and TRBJ2-1; possible D gene TRBD1, 5 bases. This CDR3 spans 12 amino acids. Per germline, CDR1 KGHSH and CDR2 LQKENI. Trimming took off 6 bases at V and 10 bases at J, with 13 bases between the two ends. The CDR3 sequence is CASSAGYGEQFF. The CDR3, as DNA: TGTGCCAGCTCTGCAGGGTACGGCGAGCAGTTCTTC.

This sequence joins TRBV29-1 and TRBJ1-1; TRBD1 aligns across 11 bases. The CDR3 covers 13 residues. The V and J ends lost 7 bases and 3 bases, in that order; junction bases with no gene match: 4. Germline loops: CDR1 SQVTM, CDR2 ANQGSEA. CDR3 protein: CSDRDRGYTEAFF. The CDR3 nucleotides read TGCAGCGACCGGGACAGGGGGTACACTGAAGCTTTCTTT.

The chain joins TRBV29-1 to TRBJ2-1; 11 positions agree with TRBD2. CDR1 and CDR2 from the germline V gene are SQVTM and ANQGSEA. The CDR3 sequence is 17 residues long. With V trimmed by 5 bases and J by 0 bases, 9 bases remained unmatched. CDR3 coding DNA: TGCAGCGTTTCTCCTAGCGGGGGGACCTTCTCCTACAATGAGCAGTTCTTC. Amino acid sequence: CSVSPSGGTFSYNEQFF.

This chain connects TRBV10-2 to TRBJ1-2, with no clear D. The length of the CDR3 is 15 residues. Looked up from germline, CDR1 is WSHSY and CDR2 is SAAADI. V was shortened by 4 bases and J by 0 bases, with 12 bases between the two germline ends. CDR3 residues: CASSVANTANYGYTF. CDR3 bases: TGCGCCAGCAGTGTCGCAAACACCGCTAACTATGGCTACACCTTC.

This chain joins TRBV7-2 and TRBJ1-5; a weak D match, TRBD1 (6 bases). Germline V gene lookup returns CDR1 SGHTA and CDR2 FQGNSA. V shed 4 bases and J shed 4 bases, with 8 bases lying between them. This CDR3 spans 13 amino acids. The CDR3 bases are TGTGCCAGCAGCTCGCAGGGGAATCAGCCCCAGCATTTT. Translating gives CASSSQGNQPQHF. Full variable domain (remainder filled in from reference TRBV7-2 and TRBJ1-5): GAGVSQSPSNKVTEKGKDVELRCDPISGHTALYWYRQSLGQGLEFLIYFQGNSAPDKSGLPSDRFSAERTGGSVSTLTIQRTQQEDSAVYLCASSSQGNQPQHFGDGTRLSIL.

The rearrangement links TRBV7-2 to TRBJ2-5; D is uncertain. Per germline, CDR1 SGHTA and CDR2 FQGNSA. Deletions cut 5 bases from V and 1 base from J, with 8 bases between. The CDR3 length is 13 residues. The CDR3 region has the DNA TGTGCCAGCAGCCCCTTGACCCAAGAGACCCAGTACTTC. Its translation is CASSPLTQETQYF.

This rearrangement joins TRBV9 to TRBJ2-1; 9 bases are a match to TRBD1. The CDR3 loop spans 16 amino acids. Germline assignment: CDR1 SGDLS and CDR2 YYNGEE. After removal of 3 bases from V and 0 bases from J, the junction contained 4 bases not matched to a gene. The CDR3 bases are TGTGCCAGCAGCGCCTACAGGGGGCCCTCCTACAATGAGCAGTTCTTC. Its translation is CASSAYRGPSYNEQFF.

The gene calls are TRBV15 and TRBJ1-1; 9 bases fit TRBD1. From germline, CDR1 is LNHNV and CDR2 YYDKDF (reference sequence). CDR3 length: 18 amino acids. Trimming at V came to 3 bases and at J to 0 bases, leaving 11 bases not matched to a gene. The CDR3 DNA follows: TGTGCCACCAGCAGCGAATGGGGACAGGGCCCTATGAACACTGAAGCTTTCTTT. It yields the protein CATSSEWGQGPMNTEAFF.

This clone came up once. The chain couples TRBV7-9 to TRBJ2-7; weak D call: TRBD2 (7 bases). The CDR3 loop spans 17 amino acids. In germline, CDR1 is SEHNR, CDR2 FQNEAQ (reference sequence). The V end was cut by 2 bases, the J end by 0 bases, with 17 bases between. The CDR3 sequence: CASSLSSGTRHSYEQYF. The CDR3 DNA is TGTGCCAGCAGCTTATCAAGCGGGACACGGCACTCCTACGAGCAGTACTTC.

The CDR3 protein is CASSLADRPPDIQYF. The DNA for the CDR3 is TGCGCCAGCAGCTTGGCGGACAGACCCCCGGACATTCAGTACTTC. The chain combines TRBV5-1 with TRBJ2-4; a possible D gene is TRBD1 (6 bases). Trimming removed 0 bases from V and 8 bases from J, with 15 bases in between. This CDR3 comprises 15 residues. Germline CDR1 is SGHRS and CDR2 is YFSETQ.

The chain links TRBV29-1 to TRBJ2-1; 10 nucleotides align to TRBD1. CDR3 size: 15 residues. CDR1 SQVTM and CDR2 ANQGSEA come from the germline V gene. V was clipped by 3 bases and J by 7 bases; unmatched bases: 9. CDR3 region: CSVEYRDRGRNEQFF. DNA for the CDR3: TGCAGCGTTGAGTACCGGGACAGGGGCAGGAATGAGCAGTTCTTC.

The V call is TRBV9, the J call TRBJ2-6; 7 bases fit TRBD1. The V gene's germline CDR1 is SGDLS and CDR2 YYNGEE. J was trimmed by 4 bases and V by 5 bases; bases with no gene match: 12. The CDR3 runs 17 residues. The DNA of the CDR3 is TGTGCCAGCAGGTTAACAGGGGATTCTACGGGGGCCAACGTCCTGACTTTC. Encoded protein: CASRLTGDSTGANVLTF.

This clone was observed a few times. The chain links TRBV5-1 to TRBJ2-1; D is uncertain. The germline V gene has CDR1 SGHRS and CDR2 YFSETQ. This CDR3 is 12 amino acids long. Trimming stripped 4 bases from V and 7 bases from J, with 9 bases between. The CDR3 DNA sequence: TGCGCCAGCAGCCAGACCTGGAATGAGCAGTTCTTC. This gives the protein CASSQTWNEQFF.

This clone was seen just once. The V and J genes are TRBV29-1 and TRBJ1-1; the match to TRBD1 covers 9 bases. Germline trimming cut 6 bases from V and 1 base from J; bases unmatched to any gene: 9. CDR1 and CDR2 (germline): SQVTM, ANQGSEA. The CDR3 spans 15 residues. CDR3 DNA: TGCAGCGTAGAGGGACAGGGAAAACCGAACACTGAAGCTTTCTTT. It yields the protein CSVEGQGKPNTEAFF.

This clone occurred once. The chain uses TRBV4-3 and TRBJ2-2, with 7 bases identical to TRBD1. From germline, CDR1 is LGHNA and CDR2 YSLEER. The ends lost 4 bases at V and 2 bases at J; junction bases unmatched: 4. The length of the CDR3 is 15 residues. The CDR3 spells CASSRDRDNTGELFF. DNA for the CDR3: TGCGCCAGCAGCCGCGACAGGGATAACACCGGGGAGCTGTTTTTT.

The J gene is TRBJ1-5, the V gene TRBV7-2; D gene ambiguous. Germline CDR1 reads SGHTA; CDR2 reads FQGNSA. This CDR3 has 15 amino acids. The V end was cut by 2 bases, the J end by 8 bases, with 16 bases between. The chain's CDR3 is CASSLNGSPREPQHF. Here the CDR3 DNA reads TGTGCCAGCAGCTTAAACGGAAGCCCAAGGGAGCCCCAGCATTTT.